Presented here are 19 T cell receptor beta chains from one specimen sequenced in a study of blood T cell repertoires in COVID-19. Sequencing was performed with immunoSEQ multiplex PCR; in TCRdb, only in-frame clones are kept and a portion is missing. The repertoire holds about 40,000 clones, with around 90% as singletons. What was sequenced was peripheral blood. The receptors were gathered from a woman older than 75 with active COVID-19.

CDR3 nucleotides: TGTGCCAGCGAGACAGCCCTTGCCGAAAAACTGTTTTTT. As protein: CASETALAEKLFF. The rearrangement links TRBV2 to TRBJ1-4; D is perhaps TRBD1 (5 bases). V shed 8 bases and J shed 8 bases, with 15 bases lying between them. The CDR3 extends over 13 amino acids. The germline gives CDR1 SNHLY, CDR2 FYNNEI.

The chain has TRBV7-9 and TRBJ1-1; D is unclear. Germline CDR1 reads SEHNR; CDR2 reads FQNEAQ (reference sequence). V was shortened by 2 bases and J by 2 bases, with 9 bases between the two germline ends. This CDR3 region has 14 residues. For the CDR3, the DNA is TGTGCCAGCAGCTTACGGGAATTCAACACTGAAGCTTTCTTT. It codes for CASSLREFNTEAFF.

The rearrangement joins TRBV11-2 to TRBJ1-3, with 11 bases lining up with TRBD1. Germline trimming cut 5 bases from V and 4 bases from J; bases unmatched to any gene: 7. Germline CDR1 is SGHAT and CDR2 is FQNNGV. CDR3 length equals 16 residues. The CDR3 spells CASSPGQGARGNTIYF. CDR3 in DNA: TGTGCCAGCAGCCCCGGACAGGGGGCGAGGGGAAACACCATATATTTT. Combining the CDR3 with reference TRBV11-2 and TRBJ1-3 gives the whole variable domain EAGVAQSPRYKIIEKRQSVAFWCNPISGHATLYWYQQILGQGPKLLIQFQNNGVVDDSQLPKDRFSAERLKGVDSTLKIQPAKLEDSAVYLCASSPGQGARGNTIYFGEGSWLTVV.

V is TRBV29-1 and J is TRBJ2-7; 16 bases map to TRBD2. CDR1 is SQVTM, CDR2 ANQGSEA, per germline. The CDR3 extends over 14 amino acids. V trimming: 5 bases; J trimming: 5 bases; junction bases outside the gene matches: 3. CDR3 nucleotide sequence: TGCAGCGTTAAGGGACTAGCGGGGGGGCACGAGCAGTACTTC. The encoded protein is CSVKGLAGGHEQYF.

The chain is built from TRBV6-5 and TRBJ1-3; D remains unclear. The V gene's germline CDR1 is MNHEY and CDR2 SVGAGI. The CDR3 length is 15 residues. V lost 5 bases and J lost 0, with 11 bases in between. The CDR3 sequence is CASSRWEGSGNTIYF. CDR3 nucleotide sequence: TGTGCCAGCAGTCGCTGGGAGGGCTCTGGAAACACCATATATTTT.

The rearrangement joins TRBV6-5 to TRBJ2-3, with no clear D. Trimming shortened V by 5 bases and J by 3 bases, and 9 bases separated the two germline ends. This CDR3 region has 13 residues. The germline V gene has CDR1 MNHEY and CDR2 SVGAGI. This CDR3 reads CASSPTMTDTQYF. CDR3 in DNA: TGTGCCAGCAGTCCTACTATGACAGATACGCAGTATTTT.

The genes are TRBV14 and TRBJ2-5; 7 bases fit TRBD1. The CDR3 spans 13 residues. Trimming at V came to 5 bases and at J to 5 bases, leaving 5 bases not matched to a gene. Germline CDR1 reads SGHDN; CDR2 reads FVKESK. The CDR3 DNA is TGTGCCAGCAGCGACAGGGTGAAGGAGACCCAGTACTTC. Amino acids: CASSDRVKETQYF.

With respect to this clone: Mismatch with germline at one junction end may stem from a read error. This chain uses TRBV6-1 with TRBJ2-5; 7 nucleotides match TRBD1. Germline V gene lookup returns CDR1 MNHNS and CDR2 SASEGT. CDR3 length: 13 amino acids. The CDR3 DNA reads as TGTGCCAGCAGGGAAGGGGGCAAAGAGACCCAGTACTTC. Translation gives CASREGGKETQYF.

The chain is built from TRBV19 and TRBJ2-5, with 10 bases lining up with TRBD2. The CDR3 sequence is 14 residues long. Unmatched junction bases numbered 8, after V lost 8 bases and J lost 5 bases. Germline assignment: CDR1 LNHDA and CDR2 SQIVND (reference sequence). CDR3 nucleotides: TGTGCCAGTGGAGCGGGGGGGCGACGGGAGACCCAGTACTTC. Protein sequence: CASGAGGRRETQYF.

The V call is TRBV3-1 (or the pseudogene TRBV3-2), the J call TRBJ1-1, with no clear D. V gave up 9 bases and J gave up 3 bases, with 14 bases separating them. The CDR3 contains 13 residues. Germline CDR1 reads LGHDT; CDR2 reads YNNKEL (reference sequence). The CDR3 DNA sequence: TGTGCCAGACTGGAAGGGAGGGACACTGAAGCTTTCTTT. Protein sequence: CARLEGRDTEAFF.

V is TRBV7-3 and J is TRBJ2-5; maybe TRBD2 (6 bases). The V end lost 5 bases, the J end lost 1 base, and 26 bases lay between the germline ends. This CDR3 has 19 amino acids. Germline CDR1 and CDR2: SGHTA and FQGTGA. The CDR3 DNA follows: TGTGCCAGCAGCCCTACTTACGCGGGGTTCGCGAGGACCCAAGAGACCCAGTACTTC. Its protein is CASSPTYAGFARTQETQYF.

The chain recombines TRBV21-1 with TRBJ2-5; the tabulated D call, TRBD1, remains unverified against the DNA. TRBV21-1 is flagged as a pseudogene. CDR3 length equals 16 residues. CDR3 sequence reads: CASSFRQGGGQETQYF. The DNA of the CDR3 is TGTGCCAGCAGCTTCCGACAGGGAGGAGGTCAAGAGACCCAGTACTTC.

This clone came up a few times. The chain carries TRBV7-2 and TRBJ1-6, with TRBD1 matching over 8 bases. V was pared by 1 base and J by 7 bases, with 9 bases of the junction left unmatched. CDR3 length equals 17 residues. Germline loops: CDR1 SGHTA, CDR2 FQGNSA. DNA for the CDR3: TGTGCCAGCAGCTTAGGGGGGACAGGCCCCTTCAATTCACCCCTCCACTTT. This translates into CASSLGGTGPFNSPLHF.

The chain has TRBV7-9 and TRBJ2-4, with D unresolved. The germline CDR1 and CDR2 sequences are SEHNR and FQNEAQ (reference sequence). The V end lost 2 bases, the J end lost 3 bases, and 20 bases lay between the germline ends. The CDR3 is made up of 18 amino acids. CDR3 protein: CASSLPETRPLSKNIQYF. The CDR3 DNA is TGTGCCAGCAGCTTACCGGAGACGAGGCCCTTGAGCAAAAACATTCAGTACTTC.

The rearrangement links TRBV7-9 to TRBJ1-1; TRBD1 matches 7 bases. CDR3 length: 17 amino acids. Germline loops: CDR1 SEHNR, CDR2 FQNEAQ (reference sequence). The junction had 9 bases not matched to a gene; V was cut back by 0 bases and J by 2 bases. DNA of the CDR3: TGTGCCAGCAGCTTAGCGCGATGGGGACAGTCTAACACTGAAGCTTTCTTT. Its translation: CASSLARWGQSNTEAFF.

This chain joins TRBV5-1 and TRBJ1-1, with no clear D. This CDR3 has 13 residues. Trimming removed 4 bases at V and 7 bases at J, with 14 bases between. Germline CDR1 is SGHRS and CDR2 is YFSETQ. CDR3 sequence (DNA): TGCGCCAGCAGCGACCCTAGCTCTCGTGAAGCTTTCTTT. Its translation is CASSDPSSREAFF.

The CDR3 DNA follows: TGCAGCGCCGTTCAAGGAGGACAGCTTTACTACGAGCAGTACTTC. Protein sequence: CSAVQGGQLYYEQYF. The rearrangement uses TRBV29-1 and TRBJ2-7; maybe TRBD1 (6 bases). This CDR3 has 15 amino acids. V dropped 7 bases and J dropped 3 bases, with 22 bases sitting between them. Germline loops: CDR1 SQVTM, CDR2 ANQGSEA.

The V and J genes are TRBV27 and TRBJ2-4; 10 bases are a match to TRBD1. The CDR3 sequence is 17 residues long. V gave up 4 bases and J gave up 1 base; unmatched junction bases: 7. The germline V gene has CDR1 MNHEY and CDR2 SMNVEV (reference sequence). The DNA of the CDR3 is TGTGCCAGCAGTTCCCGGGACAGGGGAAGGGCCAAAAACATTCAGTACTTC. Its protein is CASSSRDRGRAKNIQYF.

V gene TRBV30 combines with J gene TRBJ2-1; TRBD2 agrees at 9 bases. The CDR3 contains 12 residues. Unmatched junction bases numbered 3, after V lost 6 bases and J lost 6 bases. Germline assignment: CDR1 GTSNPN and CDR2 SVGIG (reference sequence). The CDR3 here is CACGTSFNEQFF. The CDR3, as DNA: TGTGCCTGTGGGACTAGCTTCAATGAGCAGTTCTTC.